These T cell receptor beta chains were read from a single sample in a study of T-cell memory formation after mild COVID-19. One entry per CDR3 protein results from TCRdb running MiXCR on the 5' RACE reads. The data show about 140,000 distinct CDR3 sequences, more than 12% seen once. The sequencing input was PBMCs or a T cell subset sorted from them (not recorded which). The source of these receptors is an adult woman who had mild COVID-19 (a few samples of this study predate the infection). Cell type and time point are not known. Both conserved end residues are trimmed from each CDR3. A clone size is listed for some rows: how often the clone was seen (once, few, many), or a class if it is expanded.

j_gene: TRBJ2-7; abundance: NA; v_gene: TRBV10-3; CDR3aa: AISETGYEQY
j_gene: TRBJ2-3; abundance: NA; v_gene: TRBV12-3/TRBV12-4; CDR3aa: ASSRPPFDSGTTDTQY
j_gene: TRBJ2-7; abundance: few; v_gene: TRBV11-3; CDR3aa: ASSYRGLAGDEQY
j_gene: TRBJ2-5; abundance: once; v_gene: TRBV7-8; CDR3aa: ASSLPQGGYWETQY
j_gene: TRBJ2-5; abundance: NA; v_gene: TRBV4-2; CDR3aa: ASSQAPSRAGPPPQETQY
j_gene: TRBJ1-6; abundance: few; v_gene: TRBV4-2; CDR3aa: ASSQKGGDGSPLH
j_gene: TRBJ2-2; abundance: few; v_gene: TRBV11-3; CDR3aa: ASSNTLGLAGDTGELF
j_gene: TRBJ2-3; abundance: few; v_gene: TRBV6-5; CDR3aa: ATRRGSLTDTQY
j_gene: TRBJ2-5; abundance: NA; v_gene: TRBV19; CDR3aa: ASSIGHGGGRETQY
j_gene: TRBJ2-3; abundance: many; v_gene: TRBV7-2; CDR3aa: ASSLPWDSTDTQY
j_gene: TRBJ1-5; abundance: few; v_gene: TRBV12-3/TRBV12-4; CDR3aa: ASSLFPGAGQPQH
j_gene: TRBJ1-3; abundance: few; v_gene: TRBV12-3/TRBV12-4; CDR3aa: ASSLSGGTIY
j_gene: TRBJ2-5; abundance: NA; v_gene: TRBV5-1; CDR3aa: ASTDWGFQETQY
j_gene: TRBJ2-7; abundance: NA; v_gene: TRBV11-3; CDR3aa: ASQWREAQHEQY
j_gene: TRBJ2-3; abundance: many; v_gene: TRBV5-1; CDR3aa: ASTPGGGADTQY
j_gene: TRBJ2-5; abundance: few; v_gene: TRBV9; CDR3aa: ASQARGGGARETQY
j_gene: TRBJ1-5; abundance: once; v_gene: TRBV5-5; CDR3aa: ASSFGGESNQPQH
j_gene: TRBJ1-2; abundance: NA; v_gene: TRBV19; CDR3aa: ASSTQAGSDNYGYT
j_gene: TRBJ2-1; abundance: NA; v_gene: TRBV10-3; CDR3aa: AISPDSEQF
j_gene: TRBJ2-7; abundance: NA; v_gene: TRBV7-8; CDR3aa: ASSLEVGIQYGYEQY
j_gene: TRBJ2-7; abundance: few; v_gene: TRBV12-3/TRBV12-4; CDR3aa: ASSHLAGGPSSYEQY
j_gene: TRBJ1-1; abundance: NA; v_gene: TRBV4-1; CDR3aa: ASSPVEELGAEAF
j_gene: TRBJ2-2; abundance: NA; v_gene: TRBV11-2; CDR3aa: ASSLGLAGELF
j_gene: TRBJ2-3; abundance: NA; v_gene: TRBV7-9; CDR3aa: ASSLSTPIDTQY
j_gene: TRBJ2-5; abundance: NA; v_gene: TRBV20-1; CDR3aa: SVETGVAETQY
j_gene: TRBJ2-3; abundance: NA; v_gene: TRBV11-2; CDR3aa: ASSLAWGESTDTQY
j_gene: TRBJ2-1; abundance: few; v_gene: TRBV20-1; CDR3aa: SARAPYSYNEQF
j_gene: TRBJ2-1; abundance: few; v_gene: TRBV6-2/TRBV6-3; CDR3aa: ASINLPINNEQF
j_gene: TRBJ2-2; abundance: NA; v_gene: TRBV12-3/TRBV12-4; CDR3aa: ASRRTGTTGELF
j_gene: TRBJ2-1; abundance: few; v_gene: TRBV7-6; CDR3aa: ASSLAASAYNEQF
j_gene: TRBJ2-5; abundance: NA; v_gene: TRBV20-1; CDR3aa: SARVAGGKETQY
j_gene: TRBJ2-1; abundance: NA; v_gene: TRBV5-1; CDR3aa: ASSNPGAGDNEQF
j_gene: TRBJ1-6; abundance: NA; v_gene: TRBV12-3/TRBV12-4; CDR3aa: ASSSRGVSPLH
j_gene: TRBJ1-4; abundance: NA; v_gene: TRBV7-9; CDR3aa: ASSPSDSTEEKLF
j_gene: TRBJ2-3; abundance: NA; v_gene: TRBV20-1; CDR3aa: SARSFRDETSSTDTQY
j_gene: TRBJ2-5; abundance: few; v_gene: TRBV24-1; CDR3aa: ATSESTGAETQY
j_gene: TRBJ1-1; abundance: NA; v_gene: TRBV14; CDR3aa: ASSQQSLMNTEAF
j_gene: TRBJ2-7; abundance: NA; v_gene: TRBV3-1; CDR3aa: ASSQASTPSISEQY
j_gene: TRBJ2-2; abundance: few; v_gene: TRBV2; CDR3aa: ASSPWVQGSGELF
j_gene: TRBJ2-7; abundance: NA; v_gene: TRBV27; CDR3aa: ASSLGGGWYEQY
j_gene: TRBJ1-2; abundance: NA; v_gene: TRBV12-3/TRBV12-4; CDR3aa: ASSSLRANYGYT